This passage covers 7 T cell receptor beta chains from one sample sequenced in a study of esophageal squamous cell carcinoma under preoperative chemotherapy. Time point given: before preoperative PTX-NDP chemotherapy. TCRdb redid the calling of the PCR reads with MiXCR, one entry per CDR3 protein. Here the sample spans 15,000 to 20,000 distinct CDR3 sequences, 40% to 55% being singletons. This sample was gathered from a patient given preoperative chemotherapy. These receptors were collected from a human donor with esophageal squamous cell carcinoma. The donor label of this sample is uncertain.

The chain carries TRBV4-1 and TRBJ2-6; tentatively, D is TRBD1 (6 bases). The CDR3 runs to 16 residues. CDR1 is MGHRA and CDR2 is YSYEKL in the germline V gene. The germline V and J ends were trimmed by 0 bases and 1 base, with 7 bases remaining between them. CDR3 loop: CASSQDRGSGANVLTF. In DNA form, the CDR3 reads TGCGCCAGCAGCCAAGACAGGGGTTCTGGGGCCAACGTCCTGACTTTC.

The chain recombines TRBV19 with TRBJ2-5, with D perhaps TRBD1 (6 bases). Germline values: CDR1 LNHDA, CDR2 SQIVND (reference sequence). V was pared by 1 base and J by 3 bases, with 9 bases between. The CDR3 loop spans 14 amino acids. The CDR3 loop is CASSIGGTKETQYF. Written as DNA, the CDR3 is TGTGCCAGTAGTATAGGTGGGACAAAAGAGACCCAGTACTTC.

J is TRBJ2-1 and V is TRBV7-3; unclear D gene. Germline CDR1 reads SGHTA; CDR2 reads FQGTGA. The ends were cut back, 1 base at V and 7 bases at J, with 14 bases in the middle. CDR3 length: 15 residues. In DNA form, the CDR3 reads TGTGCCAGCAGCTTAAGTGCGGAGCCCGGGAATGAGCAGTTCTTC. It codes for CASSLSAEPGNEQFF.

Concerning this clonotype itself: This is likely a read error, given that the CDR3 carries no conserved phenylalanine or tryptophan at its end. The DNA is left out, because the CDR3 cannot be placed on it with certainty; the CDR3 is given as TCRdb lists it. The rearrangement uses TRBV7-2 and TRBJ2-5; the table's D gene call, TRBD1, was not cross checked with the DNA. The CDR3 length equals 14 residues, ends included. Germline values: CDR1 SGHTA, CDR2 FQGNSA. CDR3 in amino acids: CASSLYWGLETWFS.

V is TRBV7-9 and J is TRBJ2-3; TRBD1 matches 10 bases. Germline V gene data show CDR1 as SEHNR and CDR2 as FQNEAQ (reference sequence). This CDR3 comprises 14 residues. V gave up 5 bases and J gave up 5 bases; unmatched junction bases: 4. This chain's CDR3 is CASSPGQGRDTQYF. The CDR3 coding sequence is TGTGCCAGCAGCCCGGGACAGGGGAGAGATACGCAGTATTTT.

This clonotype has only a few counts. V usage is TRBV11-3 and J usage is TRBJ2-3; TRBD2 aligns across 9 bases. CDR1 is SGHNT and CDR2 is YENEEA in the germline V gene. The V segment lost 5 bases and the J segment 4 bases; nucleotides outside the gene matches: 10. The CDR3 loop spans 16 amino acids. CDR3 amino acids: CASSLLAGVIADTQYF. CDR3 nucleotides: TGTGCCAGCAGCCTCTTAGCGGGAGTCATCGCAGATACGCAGTATTTT.

The rearrangement uses TRBV7-6 and TRBJ2-2, with TRBD2 as a possible D gene (7 bases). The J call may be in error: the DNA end matches TRBJ2-3 better. The V gene's germline CDR1 is SGHVS and CDR2 FNYEAQ. The CDR3 is made up of 18 amino acids. The CDR3 loop is CASSLDEGREVSTGKQYF. The DNA of the CDR3 is TGTGCCAGCAGCTTAGACGAGGGACGGGAGGTGAGCACAGGGAAGCAGTATTTT.